The text below deals with one TCR beta chain. In the original analysis: Amplification from reference gene primers served as the basis for estimated nucleated cell counts. Profiling relied on immunoSEQ multiplex PCR, and the TCRdb table lists in-frame clones only, not all of them. The V and J calls and the clone size are those of that table, but D and trimming were determined from the DNA. The sample consists of 250,000 to 350,000 clones, around 90% of them appearing once. The CDR3 spans 15 residues. The germline V and J ends were trimmed by 4 bases and 5 bases, with 18 bases remaining between them. The germline CDR1 and CDR2 sequences are GTSNPN and SVGIG (reference sequence). These data are taken from a study of blood T cell repertoires in COVID-19. Study at large: Whether acute or convalescent, the COVID-19 samples came from the United States, Italy and Spain. T cells, B-cell-depleted T cells, or PBMCs supplied cDNA or gDNA.

Seattle enrolled patients during active infection and tracked them longitudinally. The origin of this receptor is a woman aged 25 to 39 with COVID-19, enrolled during active disease. Sequencing was carried out using peripheral blood. V gene TRBV30 combines with J gene TRBJ2-1; D remains unclear. CDR3 sequence reads: CAWTKAPRGDNEQFF. CDR3 DNA: TGTGCCTGGACCAAGGCACCGCGAGGTGACAATGAGCAGTTCTTC. Drawing the rest from reference TRBV30 and TRBJ2-1, the complete variable domain is SQTIHQWPATLVQPVGSPLSLECTVEGTSNPNLYWYRQAAGRGLQLLFYSVGIGQISSEVPQNLSASRPQDRQFILSSKKLLLSDSGFYLCAWTKAPRGDNEQFFGPGTRLTVL.